The present T cell receptor (beta chain) was sequenced within a study of persistence of HIV-infected CD4 T cells (dated by TCRdb to about 2020). With regard to the full study: CMV- and HIV-1 Gag-responding CD4+ T cells were isolated from ART-treated individuals so that antigen-driven clonal expansion of HIV-1-infected cells could be examined. The clonality of all cells in each sorted population was measured by TCRbeta sequencing, and the clonality of infected cells was measured by proviral sequencing. The median time participants had been on suppressive ART was 8 to 9 years. Peripheral blood samples of up to roughly 180 mL were obtained at multiple time points, with the exception of two participants, for whom leukapheresis was performed at a single time point. The TCR cluster analysis across participants included 8 participants for CMV and over five participants for Gag. The investigation overall reported the following: Within the same sorted populations, how oligoclonal the TCRs were correlated with how oligoclonal the proviruses were. Significantly lower TCRbeta richness was observed in CMV- and Gag-responding cells than in anti-CD3/anti-CD28-responding cells, and higher oligoclonality was observed in CMV-responding cells than in CD3/CD28-stimulated and Gag-responding cells. Only a small number of individuals took part in the study, and the range of antigens tested was limited. Antigen-responding cells were enriched for degenerate expanded CDR3beta sequences, which suggests convergent selection of CD4+ responses to CMV and Gag. Bulk TCR analyses could not be restricted to the rare CMV-responding cells that actually carried HIV-1 proviruses.

The treatment or condition label corresponds to: suppressive antiretroviral therapy. Lysates of CMV-infected fibroblasts were used at 10 ug/mL for cell stimulation. Memory CD4+ T cells that did not respond, being CD40L-negative, CD69-negative and CD45RO-high, were sorted as memory populations depleted of antigen-responding cells. HIV-1-infected adults in whom suppressive ART had been started during chronic infection were enrolled as participants. Plasma HIV-1 RNA had been undetectable (below 50 copies/mL) in participants for at least 4 years. To be included, participants needed a CD4+ T cell count above 400 cells/uL and a positive CMV serology. Before stimulation, PBMCs were isolated using density centrifugation and then depleted of CD8+ T cells. For more than 15 hours, the CD8-depleted PBMCs were stimulated with anti-CD28/CD49d costimulation, a CD40-blocking antibody, and enfuvirtide to prevent new infections. Cell sorting was performed on a Beckman Coulter MoFlo Legacy or XDP sorter, and dead cells were excluded with propidium iodide. For samples with more than one million cells, genomic DNA was extracted with the QIAamp DNA Mini Kit, and for all other samples the Quick-DNA Microprep Kit was used.

The immunoSEQ hsTCRB assay version 4 in survey mode was used to sequence TCRbeta repertoires from genomic DNA. Genomic DNA was diluted to 8.5 to 10 ng/uL, and up to 1 ug per sample was used for TCRbeta sequencing. The paper's data handling went like this. TCRbeta data analysis was done in ImmunoSeq Analyzer 3.0, and diversity was calculated on productive nucleotide rearrangements. The improved Chao index was used to estimate lower-bound TCR diversity, and the Gini coefficient was used to estimate clonality using the Immunarch R package. Different nucleotide rearrangements encoding the same CDR3beta amino acid sequence were treated as distinct clonotypes. TCRbeta sequences significantly enriched in antigen-responding cells relative to anti-CD3/anti-CD28-activated cells were identified by differential abundance analysis. TCRs were clustered by predicted peptide-MHC specificity with GLIPH2, both within individual participants and across merged participant data sets. The clones in this table, taken by TCRdb from immuneACCESS, are in-frame only. Not every clone is retained; where verified, under half of the shortfall comes from an unresolved V gene, and the cause of the rest is unknown. V, J and clone size are taken as reported in that table, and D and trimming were inferred from the DNA itself. Across this sample there are roughly 34,000 clones, with 82% seen only once. The ten largest make up about 6.8% of the sample.

This clone was detected a few times. The clone's antigen remains unknown. One base away there is no much larger clone; base qualities are not given. V is cut back by 7 bases and J by 3 bases, with 11 bases in the junction unmatched. CDR1 and CDR2, per the germline V gene, are MNHEY and SVGAGI. The CDR3 goes from the cysteine to the phenylalanine over 15 residues. Kept here is only the CDR3 DNA, which spans 45 bases and is read in frame from base 1. The sequencing here drew on CD4+ T cells sorted from PBMCs after approximately 20-hour stimulation, taken from a patient who received antiretroviral therapy. The cell subset or site label for this specimen denotes: CD40L-CD69- CD45RO-high memory CD4 T cells not responding to CMV lysate. Recombination connected TRBV6-5 to TRBJ2-7; 8 bases in between match TRBD1. The receptor was isolated from an adult woman with HIV who was CMV-seropositive. The sequenced DNA is TGTGCCAGCAAGGAAATGGAGGGACAGGTCTACGAGCAGTACTTC. It codes for CASKEMEGQVYEQYF.